The rows below give T cell receptor beta chains drawn from one sample of a study of control samples from healthy donors and cancer patients. Profiling relied on immunoSEQ multiplex PCR, and the TCRdb table lists in-frame clones only, not all of them. The sample has 99,000 or so clones; roughly 86% are singletons. The sample was blood. These receptors all stem from a man aged 60 to 75 in good health. Both conserved end residues are part of each CDR3. Each record gives: clone size, V gene, J gene, CDR3 protein. The size of a clone is reported for some rows only, either as once, few or many, or as a class for expanded clones.

.	TRBV11-3	TRBJ2-2	CASSFGVPNTGELFF
few	TRBV6-1	TRBJ1-5	CASSEAAGQGYQPQHF
few	TRBV7-9	TRBJ2-1	CASSPLSEQFF
.	TRBV30	TRBJ2-2	CAWSVKAGGYTGELFF
.	TRBV2	TRBJ2-2	CASTTQGVSMELFF
once	TRBV28	TRBJ1-6	CASRPQGQGFSYNSPLHF
few	TRBV9	TRBJ1-2	CASSVGGDFYGYTF
.	TRBV5-4	TRBJ2-2	CASSPGGVGNTGELFF
.	TRBV19	TRBJ1-4	CASSIRIVREWNEKLFF
once	TRBV5-5	TRBJ2-3	CASSLGDRSSTDTQYF
.	TRBV5-6	TRBJ2-1	CASGWGGRGASYNEQFF
.	TRBV27	TRBJ2-5	CASSLGLGRETQYF
.	TRBV7-8	TRBJ1-1	CASSLGGLNTEAFF
.	TRBV15	TRBJ1-2	CATSREVGTGVGYTF
.	TRBV4-1	TRBJ2-3	CASSLQYPSTDTQYF
.	TRBV11-1	TRBJ2-7	CASRATGAGEQYF
once	TRBV28	TRBJ1-5	CASSLAGQGVYSNQPQHF
.	TRBV5-4	TRBJ1-2	CASSLKEREVYGYTF
.	TRBV18	TRBJ1-6	CASSTTGSNSPLHF
.	TRBV19	TRBJ2-5	CATEPTAGQQETQYF
once	TRBV6-5	TRBJ2-7	CASSYYRGSYEQYF
.	TRBV4-2	TRBJ2-7	CASSHGQGRYEQYF
once	TRBV11-2	TRBJ2-5	CASSLGQGFGAQYF